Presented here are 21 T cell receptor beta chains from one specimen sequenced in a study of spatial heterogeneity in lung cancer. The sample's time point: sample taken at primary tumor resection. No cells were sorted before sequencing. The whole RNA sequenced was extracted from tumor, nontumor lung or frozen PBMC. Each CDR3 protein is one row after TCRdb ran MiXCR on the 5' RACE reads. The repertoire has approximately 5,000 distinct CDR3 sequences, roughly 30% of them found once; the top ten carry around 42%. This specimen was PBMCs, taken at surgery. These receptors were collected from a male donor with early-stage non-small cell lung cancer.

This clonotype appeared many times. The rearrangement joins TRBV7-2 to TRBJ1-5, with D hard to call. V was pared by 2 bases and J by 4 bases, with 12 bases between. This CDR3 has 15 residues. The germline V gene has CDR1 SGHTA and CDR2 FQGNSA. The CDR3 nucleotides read TGTGCCAGCAGCTTAAAGGGTAGTAGGAATCAGCCCCAGCATTTT. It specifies CASSLKGSRNQPQHF.

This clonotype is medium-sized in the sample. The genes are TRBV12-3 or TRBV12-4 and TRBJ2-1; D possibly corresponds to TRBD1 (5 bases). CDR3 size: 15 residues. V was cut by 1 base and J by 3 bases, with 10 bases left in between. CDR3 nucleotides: TGTGCCAGCAGTTTAGGCCAGGGAAACTACAATGAGCAGTTCTTC. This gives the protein CASSLGQGNYNEQFF.

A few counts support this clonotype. The DNA for the CDR3 is TGCGCCAGCAGCTTAGCAAGGGGTAGAACGATGAACACTGAAGCTTTCTTT. This encodes CASSLARGRTMNTEAFF. This rearrangement joins TRBV5-1 to TRBJ1-1, with D perhaps matching TRBD1 (5 bases). Germline CDR1 and CDR2: SGHRS and YFSETQ. This CDR3 contains 17 residues. V lost 2 bases and J lost 0, with 17 bases in between.

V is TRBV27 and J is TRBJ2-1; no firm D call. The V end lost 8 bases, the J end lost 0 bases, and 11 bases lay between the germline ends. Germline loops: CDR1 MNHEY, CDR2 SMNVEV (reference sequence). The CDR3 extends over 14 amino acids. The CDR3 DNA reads TGTGCCAGCGGAACGATGAGCTCCTACAATGAGCAGTTCTTC. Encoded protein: CASGTMSSYNEQFF.

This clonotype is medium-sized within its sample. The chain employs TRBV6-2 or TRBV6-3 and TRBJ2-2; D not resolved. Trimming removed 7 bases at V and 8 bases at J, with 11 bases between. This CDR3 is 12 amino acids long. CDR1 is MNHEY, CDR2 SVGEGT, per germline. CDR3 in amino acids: CASTQYLGELFF. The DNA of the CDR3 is TGTGCCAGCACCCAATACCTGGGGGAGCTGTTTTTT.

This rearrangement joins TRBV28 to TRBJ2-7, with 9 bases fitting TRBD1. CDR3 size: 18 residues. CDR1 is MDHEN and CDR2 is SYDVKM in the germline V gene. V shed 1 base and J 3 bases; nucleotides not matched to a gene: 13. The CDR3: CASSLYPYRGQGNYEQYF. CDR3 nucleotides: TGTGCCAGCAGTTTATATCCCTATCGGGGACAGGGAAACTACGAGCAGTACTTC.

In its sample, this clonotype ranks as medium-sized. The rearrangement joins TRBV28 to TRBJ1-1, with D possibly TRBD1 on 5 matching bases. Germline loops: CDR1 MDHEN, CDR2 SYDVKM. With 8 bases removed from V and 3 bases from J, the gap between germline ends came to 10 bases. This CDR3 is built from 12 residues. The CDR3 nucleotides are TGTGCCAGCTTTCAGGGTGACACTGAAGCTTTCTTT. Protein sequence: CASFQGDTEAFF.

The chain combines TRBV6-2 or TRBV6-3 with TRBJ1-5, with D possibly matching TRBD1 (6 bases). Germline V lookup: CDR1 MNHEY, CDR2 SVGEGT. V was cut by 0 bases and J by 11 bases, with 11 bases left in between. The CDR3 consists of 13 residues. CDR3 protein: CASSYSGGGSQHF. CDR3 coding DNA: TGTGCCAGCAGTTACTCGGGAGGGGGGTCCCAGCATTTT.

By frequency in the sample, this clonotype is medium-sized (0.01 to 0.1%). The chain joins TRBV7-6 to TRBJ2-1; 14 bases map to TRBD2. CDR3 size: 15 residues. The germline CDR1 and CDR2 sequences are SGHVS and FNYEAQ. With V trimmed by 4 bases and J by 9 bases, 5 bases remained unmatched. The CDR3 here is CASSSWGLAGVEQFF. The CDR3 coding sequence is TGTGCCAGCAGCTCCTGGGGACTAGCGGGGGTTGAGCAGTTCTTC.

The CDR3 reads CASSFRTGGSPLHF. DNA for the CDR3: TGTGCCAGCAGCTTTAGAACAGGGGGTTCACCCCTCCACTTT. The genes are TRBV11-2 and TRBJ1-6; TRBD1 aligns across 8 bases. The V and J ends lost 3 bases and 9 bases, in that order; junction bases with no gene match: 4. The CDR3 runs 14 residues. The germline V gene has CDR1 SGHAT and CDR2 FQNNGV. Using reference TRBV11-2 and TRBJ1-6 for the parts outside the CDR3, the full variable domain is EAGVAQSPRYKIIEKRQSVAFWCNPISGHATLYWYQQILGQGPKLLIQFQNNGVVDDSQLPKDRFSAERLKGVDSTLKIQPAKLEDSAVYLCASSFRTGGSPLHFGNGTRLTVT.

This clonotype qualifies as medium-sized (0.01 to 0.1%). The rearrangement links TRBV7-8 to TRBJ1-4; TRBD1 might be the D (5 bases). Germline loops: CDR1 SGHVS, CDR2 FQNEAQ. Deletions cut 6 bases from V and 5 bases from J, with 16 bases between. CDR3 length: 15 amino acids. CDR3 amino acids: CASRPLAGENEKLFF. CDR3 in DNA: TGTGCCAGCAGACCACTGGCGGGGGAGAATGAAAAACTGTTTTTT.

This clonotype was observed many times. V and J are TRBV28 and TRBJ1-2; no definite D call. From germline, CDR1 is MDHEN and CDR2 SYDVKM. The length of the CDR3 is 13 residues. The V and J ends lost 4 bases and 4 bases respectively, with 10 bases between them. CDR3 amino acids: CASSSAKGYGYTF. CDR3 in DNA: TGTGCCAGCAGTTCAGCTAAGGGCTATGGCTACACCTTC.

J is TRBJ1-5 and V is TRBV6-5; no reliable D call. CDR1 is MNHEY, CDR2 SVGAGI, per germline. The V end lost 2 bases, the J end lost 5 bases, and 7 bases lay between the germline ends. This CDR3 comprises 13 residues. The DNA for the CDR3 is TGTGCCAGCAGTTACCTCAGGTATCAGCCCCAGCATTTT. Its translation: CASSYLRYQPQHF.

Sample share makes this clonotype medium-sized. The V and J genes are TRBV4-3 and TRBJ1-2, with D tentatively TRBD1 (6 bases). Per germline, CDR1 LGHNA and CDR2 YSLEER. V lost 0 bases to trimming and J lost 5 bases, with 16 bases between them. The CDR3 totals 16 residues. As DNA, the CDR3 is TGCGCCAGCAGCCAAGATCACATGGGACAACGATATGGCTACACCTTC. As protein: CASSQDHMGQRYGYTF.

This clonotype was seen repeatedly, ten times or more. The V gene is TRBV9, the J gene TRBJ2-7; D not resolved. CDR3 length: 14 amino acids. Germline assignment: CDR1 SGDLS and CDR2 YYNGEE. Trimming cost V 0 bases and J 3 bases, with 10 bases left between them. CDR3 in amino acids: CASSVETGNYEQYF. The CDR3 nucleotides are TGTGCCAGCAGCGTAGAAACCGGAAACTACGAGCAGTACTTC.

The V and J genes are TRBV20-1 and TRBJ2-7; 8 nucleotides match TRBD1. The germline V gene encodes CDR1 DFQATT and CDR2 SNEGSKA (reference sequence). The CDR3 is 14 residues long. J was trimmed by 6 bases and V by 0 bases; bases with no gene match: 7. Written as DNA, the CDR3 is TGCAGTGCTAGAGATGGACAGGGTACCACCGAGCAGTACTTC. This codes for CSARDGQGTTEQYF.

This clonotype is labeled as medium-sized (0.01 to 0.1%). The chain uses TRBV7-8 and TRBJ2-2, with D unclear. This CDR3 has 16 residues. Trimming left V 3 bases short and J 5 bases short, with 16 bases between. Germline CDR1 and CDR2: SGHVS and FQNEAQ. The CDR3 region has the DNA TGTGCCAGCAGCTTCAACCGCCCGATGGGTACCGGGGAGCTGTTTTTT. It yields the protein CASSFNRPMGTGELFF.

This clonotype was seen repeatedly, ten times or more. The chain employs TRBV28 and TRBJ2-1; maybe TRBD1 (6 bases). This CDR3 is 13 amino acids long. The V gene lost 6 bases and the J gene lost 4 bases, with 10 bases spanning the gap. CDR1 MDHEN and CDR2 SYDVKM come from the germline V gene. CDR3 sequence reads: CASRRTEYNEQFF. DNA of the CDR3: TGTGCCAGCAGGCGGACAGAGTACAATGAGCAGTTCTTC.

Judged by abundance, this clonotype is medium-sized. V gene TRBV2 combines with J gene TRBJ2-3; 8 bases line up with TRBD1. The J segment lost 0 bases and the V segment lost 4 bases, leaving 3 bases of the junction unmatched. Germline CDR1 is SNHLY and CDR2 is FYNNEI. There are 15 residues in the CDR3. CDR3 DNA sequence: TGTGCCAGCAGTGGACAGGGGACTAGCACAGATACGCAGTATTTT. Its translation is CASSGQGTSTDTQYF.

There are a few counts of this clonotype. The CDR3 region is CASSPGQRPYSTDTQYF. CDR3 coding DNA: TGTGCCAGCAGTCCGGGACAGAGACCTTATAGCACAGATACGCAGTATTTT. V and J are TRBV28 and TRBJ2-3; TRBD1 matches at 7 bases. V lost 5 bases to trimming and J lost 0 bases; unmatched junction nucleotides: 11. The CDR3 runs to 17 residues. CDR1 and CDR2 from the germline V gene are MDHEN and SYDVKM.

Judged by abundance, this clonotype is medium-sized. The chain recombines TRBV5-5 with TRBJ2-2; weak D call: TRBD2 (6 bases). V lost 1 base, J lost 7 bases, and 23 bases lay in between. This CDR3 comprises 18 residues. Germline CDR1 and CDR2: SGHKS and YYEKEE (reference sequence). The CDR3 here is CASSLWFPWRGGGGELFF. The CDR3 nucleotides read TGTGCCAGCAGCTTGTGGTTTCCGTGGAGGGGAGGTGGCGGGGAGCTGTTTTTT.